Each of the 16 T cell receptor beta chains below was sequenced from the same sample in a study of T cell responses to AZD1222 COVID-19 vaccine. The repertoire was sequenced with immunoSEQ multiplex PCR; TCRdb's copy has only in-frame clones and lacks some. The repertoire includes roughly 180,000 clones, 87% of them detected once, and 2.5% to 3% sits in the top ten. The material was peripheral blood, obtained on day 0 of MenACWY control vaccination. These receptors originate from an adult in good health.

The rearrangement uses TRBV19 and TRBJ1-2; D may be TRBD1 (6 bases). This CDR3 has 15 residues. Germline CDR1 reads LNHDA; CDR2 reads SQIVND (reference sequence). Trimming left V 5 bases short and J 3 bases short, with 16 bases between. The CDR3 loop reads CASSPRYRDDYGYTF. The CDR3 DNA reads as TGTGCCAGTAGTCCCCGTTACAGGGACGACTATGGCTACACCTTC.

The rearrangement links TRBV6-5 to TRBJ1-5, with a weak D call TRBD1 (5 bases). Germline V lookup: CDR1 MNHEY, CDR2 SVGAGI. The CDR3 length is 15 residues. The V end was cut by 6 bases, the J end by 3 bases, with 15 bases between. The CDR3 coding sequence is TGTGCCAGCAGACCCCGGGCAGGGATCAATCAGCCCCAGCATTTT. Translation gives CASRPRAGINQPQHF.

The rearrangement joins TRBV5-5 to TRBJ2-3, with 7 bases that match TRBD1. The CDR3 totals 16 residues. After removal of 0 bases from V and 0 bases from J, the junction contained 4 bases not matched to a gene. From germline, CDR1 is SGHKS and CDR2 YYEKEE (reference sequence). The CDR3 reads CASSLVAGGSTDTQYF. For the CDR3, the DNA is TGTGCCAGCAGCTTGGTTGCAGGGGGAAGCACAGATACGCAGTATTTT.

V usage is TRBV9 and J usage is TRBJ2-3, with 7 bases aligning to TRBD2. CDR1 is SGDLS, CDR2 YYNGEE, per germline. The V gene end was trimmed by 6 bases and the J gene end by 0 bases; junction bases not matched to a gene: 19. CDR3 length: 19 residues. The CDR3 DNA reads as TGTGCCAGCACCGCTGCGAGGGTGGGGGGGAGACCTAGCACAGATACGCAGTATTTT. Translation gives CASTAARVGGRPSTDTQYF.

The chain employs TRBV28 and TRBJ1-2; D not certain. Germline values: CDR1 MDHEN, CDR2 SYDVKM. The length of the CDR3 is 12 residues. Trimming removed 10 bases at V and 0 bases at J, with 9 bases between. CDR3 sequence reads: CATTTTNYGYTF. In DNA, the CDR3 is TGTGCCACCACGACAACTAACTATGGCTACACCTTC.

The J gene is TRBJ1-1, the V gene TRBV30, with D possibly matching TRBD1 (6 bases). The CDR3 has 11 residues. Looked up from germline, CDR1 is GTSNPN and CDR2 is SVGIG (reference sequence). The CDR3 nucleotides are TGTGGAGGGGGTATGAACACTGAAGCTTTCTTT. Its protein product is CGGGMNTEAFF.

This rearrangement joins TRBV29-1 to TRBJ2-3; 10 bases line up with TRBD1. Trimming took 7 bases from V and 0 from J; bases not matched to a gene: 4. Germline CDR1 is SQVTM and CDR2 is ANQGSEA. This CDR3 has 14 amino acids. The CDR3 region is CSAGQGESTDTQYF. For the CDR3, the DNA is TGCAGCGCCGGACAGGGGGAAAGCACAGATACGCAGTATTTT.

This clone was counted a few times. The rearrangement uses TRBV3-1 (or the pseudogene TRBV3-2) and TRBJ2-1; 8 bases align to TRBD2. Germline V gives CDR1 LGHDT, CDR2 YNNKEL (reference sequence). The CDR3 is made up of 16 amino acids. V lost 1 base and J lost 3; bases outside the gene matches: 5. The CDR3 loop reads CASSQVPSGLYNEQFF. Here the CDR3 DNA reads TGTGCCAGCAGCCAAGTTCCTAGCGGGCTCTACAATGAGCAGTTCTTC.

This chain joins TRBV30 and TRBJ2-2; TRBD1 matches at 7 bases. This CDR3 region has 17 residues. Germline V gene sequence: CDR1 GTSNPN, CDR2 SVGIG (reference sequence). J was trimmed by 3 bases and V by 2 bases; bases with no gene match: 12. This CDR3 reads CAWSPEGYRGDTGELFF. CDR3 nucleotide sequence: TGTGCCTGGAGTCCCGAGGGCTACAGGGGTGACACCGGGGAGCTGTTTTTT.

V gene TRBV5-4 combines with J gene TRBJ2-3, with unresolved D. CDR1 and CDR2 from the germline V gene are SGHNT and YYREEE (reference sequence). The CDR3 length is 13 residues. Between the trimmed V and J ends, which lost 0 bases and 6 bases, there was a span of 8 bases. The CDR3 loop reads CASSLVAADTQYF. The CDR3 region has the DNA TGTGCCAGCAGCTTGGTTGCGGCGGATACGCAGTATTTT.

The gene calls are TRBV19 and TRBJ1-4; a weak D match, TRBD1 (5 bases). Trimming took 4 bases from V and 1 from J, leaving 10 bases between them. CDR1 and CDR2 from the germline V gene are LNHDA and SQIVND (reference sequence). This CDR3 has 15 residues. The CDR3 DNA follows: TGTGCCAGTAGTAACCCCGGGGGAACTAATGAAAAACTGTTTTTT. Protein sequence: CASSNPGGTNEKLFF.

CDR3 DNA sequence: TGTGCCAGCAGCCCCCGTTCCCGGGGTGAGCAGTTCTTC. Translating gives CASSPRSRGEQFF. The chain is built from TRBV7-9 and TRBJ2-1, with D maybe TRBD2 (5 bases). CDR3 length: 13 residues. Germline V gives CDR1 SEHNR, CDR2 FQNEAQ (reference sequence). Trimming removed 5 bases at V and 9 bases at J, with 14 bases between. The complete variable domain, with remaining parts taken from reference TRBV7-9 and TRBJ2-1, reads DTGVSQNPRHKITKRGQNVTFRCDPISEHNRLYWYRQTLGQGPEFLTYFQNEAQLEKSRLLSDRFSAERPKGSFSTLEIQRTEQGDSAMYLCASSPRSRGEQFFGPGTRLTVL.

This rearrangement joins TRBV29-1 to TRBJ1-1; no definite D call. CDR3 size: 11 residues. V was cut by 6 bases and J by 6 bases, with 11 bases left in between. Germline loops: CDR1 SQVTM, CDR2 ANQGSEA. CDR3 amino acids: CSVLLDAEAFF. The CDR3 DNA reads TGCAGCGTACTCTTGGACGCTGAAGCTTTCTTT.

This clone was recorded a few times. The chain is built from TRBV10-3 and TRBJ1-2; tentative D call: TRBD1 (6 bases). This CDR3 has 14 amino acids. The germline V gene encodes CDR1 ENHRY and CDR2 SYGVKD. Trimming took off 0 bases at V and 8 bases at J, with 13 bases between the two ends. CDR3 sequence: CAISESRQAWGYTF. Written as DNA, the CDR3 is TGTGCCATCAGTGAGTCCCGACAGGCGTGGGGCTACACCTTC.

This chain uses TRBV18 with TRBJ2-5, with D possibly matching TRBD2 (5 bases). The V and J ends lost 6 bases and 5 bases respectively, with 10 bases between them. The V gene's germline CDR1 is KGHSH and CDR2 LQKENI. The CDR3 length is 12 residues. DNA for the CDR3: TGTGCCAGCTCCTCCCGAGGGGAGACCCAGTACTTC. This translates into CASSSRGETQYF.

For this clone: A much larger clone sits a single nucleotide away, making a read error possible. The chain has TRBV12-3 or TRBV12-4 and TRBJ1-2; D remains ambiguous. V lost 4 bases and J 4 bases, leaving 4 bases between the germline ends. The CDR3 runs to 11 residues. The CDR3 here is CASSSIYGYTF. The DNA for the CDR3 is TGTGCCAGCAGTTCCATCTATGGCTACACCTTC.